These 23 T cell receptor beta chains were all obtained from the same sample, sequenced in a study of blood T cell repertoires in COVID-19. TCRdb's copy holds only in-frame clones and misses some; the assay was immunoSEQ multiplex PCR. The sample includes roughly 120,000 clones, about 85% seen only once; the top ten take approximately 1.3%. The material sequenced was peripheral blood. Source of these receptors: a man aged 35 to 55 with acute or convalescent COVID-19.

The genes are TRBV28 and TRBJ1-1; tentative D call: TRBD1 (5 bases). CDR1 and CDR2 (germline): MDHEN, SYDVKM. Trimming removed 8 bases at V and 7 bases at J, with 8 bases between. The length of the CDR3 is 10 residues. CDR3 nucleotides: TGTGCCAGCGGGGGGTTTGAAGCTTTCTTT. It specifies CASGGFEAFF.

This clone was found once. The rearrangement joins TRBV27 to TRBJ2-7; 7 positions agree with TRBD1. Germline trimming cut 6 bases from V and 0 bases from J; bases unmatched to any gene: 5. Germline CDR1 is MNHEY and CDR2 is SMNVEV (reference sequence). This CDR3 contains 14 residues. The CDR3 nucleotides read TGTGCCAGCAGGTGGACAGGAGTCTCCTACGAGCAGTACTTC. This gives the protein CASRWTGVSYEQYF.

The chain recombines TRBV6-5 with TRBJ2-2, with 8 bases aligning to TRBD1. With V trimmed by 5 bases and J by 2 bases, 4 bases remained unmatched. The CDR3 covers 15 residues. CDR1 is MNHEY and CDR2 is SVGAGI in the germline V gene. This CDR3 is CASSRDRPNTGELFF. The CDR3 nucleotides are TGTGCCAGCAGTAGGGACAGGCCAAACACCGGGGAGCTGTTTTTT.

This chain uses TRBV5-4 with TRBJ1-2; 7 bases agree with TRBD1. Per the germline V gene, CDR1 is SGHNT and CDR2 is YYREEE (reference sequence). Germline trimming cut 4 bases from V and 2 bases from J; bases unmatched to any gene: 2. The CDR3 length is 13 residues. The CDR3 loop reads CASSPGGNYGYTF. The DNA for the CDR3 is TGTGCCAGCAGCCCAGGGGGGAACTATGGCTACACCTTC.

The chain uses TRBV18 and TRBJ2-7; a possible D gene is TRBD2 (5 bases). Germline lookup yields CDR1 KGHSH and CDR2 LQKENI. CDR3 length: 13 residues. Between the trimmed V and J ends, which lost 5 bases and 1 base, there was a span of 9 bases. The CDR3, as DNA: TGTGCCAGCTCAATAAGAGGGTCCTACGAGCAGTACTTC. Protein sequence: CASSIRGSYEQYF.

The J gene is TRBJ1-6, the V gene TRBV25-1; D uncertain. The CDR3 is 14 amino acids. Trimming removed 0 bases from V and 8 bases from J, with 8 bases in between. Germline V lookup: CDR1 MGHDK, CDR2 SYGVNS. CDR3 coding DNA: TGTGCCAGCAGTGAATATCACCGGGATTCACCCCTCCACTTT. Translated: CASSEYHRDSPLHF.

The CDR3 here is CASQRGLADTQYF. In DNA, the CDR3 is TGTGCCAGCCAAAGGGGGCTAGCAGATACGCAGTATTTT. This chain uses TRBV18 with TRBJ2-3; the match to TRBD1 covers 7 bases. V shed 8 bases and J 4 bases; nucleotides not matched to a gene: 6. This CDR3 has 13 amino acids. Germline values: CDR1 KGHSH, CDR2 LQKENI.

The chain carries TRBV7-9 and TRBJ2-7; tentatively, D is TRBD1 (6 bases). Between the trimmed V and J ends, which lost 2 bases and 3 bases, there was a span of 17 bases. This CDR3 contains 16 residues. The germline gives CDR1 SEHNR, CDR2 FQNEAQ (reference sequence). The DNA of the CDR3 is TGTGCCAGCAGCTTACCACATACCGGGACAAACTACGAGCAGTACTTC. It encodes CASSLPHTGTNYEQYF.

The table lists this clone with a count of one. The rearrangement links TRBV7-8 to TRBJ2-7, with D perhaps TRBD1 (6 bases). CDR3 length equals 15 residues. V was cut by 0 bases and J by 3 bases, with 12 bases left in between. From germline, CDR1 is SGHVS and CDR2 FQNEAQ. The CDR3 nucleotides read TGTGCCAGCAGCTTAGCGGGACATGGCCTCTACGAGCAGTACTTC. Residues: CASSLAGHGLYEQYF.

The rearrangement links TRBV18 to TRBJ2-1; 10 nucleotides agree with TRBD2. Trimming removed 3 bases from V and 13 bases from J; junction bases left unmatched: 15. The germline gives CDR1 KGHSH, CDR2 LQKENI. CDR3 length equals 16 residues. The CDR3 DNA is TGTGCCAGCTCACCCCTAACTGGACAGGGACTAGCGCATCAGTTCTTC. Its translation: CASSPLTGQGLAHQFF.

Notes on this clone: Additional DNA sequences in this sample encode the identical CDR3. The chain employs TRBV6-5 and TRBJ1-2; no firm D call. The germline V gene has CDR1 MNHEY and CDR2 SVGAGI. V dropped 6 bases and J dropped 5 bases, with 10 bases sitting between them. The CDR3 consists of 12 residues. The CDR3 sequence: CASSPGLYGYTF. The CDR3, as DNA: TGTGCCAGCAGCCCAGGATTATATGGCTACACCTTC.

The chain recombines TRBV10-2 with TRBJ1-4; 10 nucleotides line up with TRBD1. Germline V gene sequence: CDR1 WSHSY, CDR2 SAAADI. CDR3 length: 18 residues. After removal of 4 bases from V and 0 bases from J, the junction contained 8 bases not matched to a gene. The DNA for the CDR3 is TGCGCCAGCAGTGCCGGGACAGGGGCCTATCCAACTAATGAAAAACTGTTTTTT. Translation: CASSAGTGAYPTNEKLFF.

The count of this clone is one. This chain uses TRBV4-1 with TRBJ1-4; 9 bases are a match to TRBD1. The germline gives CDR1 MGHRA, CDR2 YSYEKL. The CDR3 is made up of 13 amino acids. Germline trimming cut 4 bases from V and 7 bases from J; bases unmatched to any gene: 1. The CDR3 reads CASSRDRVEKLFF. The CDR3 nucleotides are TGCGCCAGCAGCCGGGACAGGGTTGAAAAACTGTTTTTT.

V usage is TRBV18 and J usage is TRBJ1-5; 7 nucleotides match TRBD1. V shed 4 bases, J shed 2 bases, and the junction held 8 bases outside the gene matches. The germline gives CDR1 KGHSH, CDR2 LQKENI. This CDR3 region has 16 residues. This CDR3 is CASSLGQQGGNQPQHF. The DNA for the CDR3 is TGTGCCAGCTCACTTGGACAGCAGGGGGGCAATCAGCCCCAGCATTTT.

The chain combines TRBV4-3 with TRBJ1-6; D unclear. CDR1 is LGHNA, CDR2 YSLEER, per germline. Trimming cost V 2 bases and J 5 bases, with 7 bases left between them. The CDR3 loop spans 14 amino acids. The CDR3, as DNA: TGCGCCAGCAGCCAATGGCTTGATAATTCACCCCTCCACTTT. Encoded protein: CASSQWLDNSPLHF.

The rearrangement uses TRBV19 and TRBJ1-5; TRBD1 aligns across 7 bases. The V gene end was trimmed by 6 bases and the J gene end by 4 bases; junction bases not matched to a gene: 6. The germline gives CDR1 LNHDA, CDR2 SQIVND (reference sequence). CDR3 size: 14 residues. The CDR3 sequence is CASRSGTENQPQHF. In nucleotides, the CDR3 is TGTGCCAGTAGGTCCGGGACAGAGAATCAGCCCCAGCATTTT.

The chain has TRBV7-8 and TRBJ2-5, with 9 bases lining up with TRBD2. CDR1 is SGHVS and CDR2 is FQNEAQ in the germline V gene. The CDR3 runs 15 residues. V was clipped by 1 base and J by 6 bases; unmatched bases: 6. This CDR3 is CASSLGGLAIQTQYF. Here the CDR3 DNA reads TGTGCCAGCAGCTTAGGGGGACTAGCAATACAGACCCAGTACTTC. Full variable domain (missing parts from reference TRBV7-8 and TRBJ2-5): GAGVSQSPRYKVAKRGQDVALRCDPISGHVSLFWYQQALGQGPEFLTYFQNEAQLDKSGLPSDRFFAERPEGSVSTLKIQRTQQEDSAVYLCASSLGGLAIQTQYFGPGTRLLVL.

The V gene is TRBV10-3, the J gene TRBJ2-5, with D possibly TRBD2 on 6 matching bases. Germline V gene data show CDR1 as ENHRY and CDR2 as SYGVKD. This CDR3 has 15 amino acids. Trimming removed 11 bases at V and 3 bases at J, with 22 bases between. The CDR3 loop reads CAVRPGLLTKETQYF. CDR3 in DNA: TGTGCCGTCCGGCCGGGACTCTTGACCAAAGAGACCCAGTACTTC.

The chain uses TRBV5-5 and TRBJ1-2, with 7 positions matching TRBD1. Per germline, CDR1 SGHKS and CDR2 YYEKEE (reference sequence). Losses at the gene ends were 4 bases for V and 8 bases for J; bases not matched to a gene: 11. This CDR3 spans 14 amino acids. As DNA, the CDR3 is TGTGCCAGCAGCCCCCGAGAGGGGGCAGGAGGCTACACCTTC. It is translated as CASSPREGAGGYTF. Supplemented by reference TRBV5-5 and TRBJ1-2, the full variable domain reads DAGVTQSPTHLIKTRGQQVTLRCSPISGHKSVSWYQQVLGQGPQFIFQYYEKEERGRGNFPDRFSARQFPNYSSELNVNALLLGDSALYLCASSPREGAGGYTFGSGTRLTVV.

The chain combines TRBV2 with TRBJ1-2; D is undetermined. The CDR3 is made up of 14 amino acids. V was cut by 4 bases and J by 2 bases, with 11 bases left in between. CDR1 and CDR2 from the germline V gene are SNHLY and FYNNEI. The CDR3 protein is CASSALRSNYGYTF. In DNA, the CDR3 is TGTGCCAGCAGTGCCCTAAGATCGAACTATGGCTACACCTTC.

The CDR3, as DNA: TGTGCCAGTAGTATCCCCGGACAGGGGGGTACGCAGTATTTT. Protein sequence: CASSIPGQGGTQYF. The chain links TRBV19 to TRBJ2-3; 10 bases fit TRBD1. This CDR3 spans 14 amino acids. V shed 3 bases and J 8 bases; nucleotides not matched to a gene: 5. Germline V lookup: CDR1 LNHDA, CDR2 SQIVND (reference sequence). Drawing the rest from reference TRBV19 and TRBJ2-3, the complete variable domain is DGGITQSPKYLFRKEGQNVTLSCEQNLNHDAMYWYRQDPGQGLRLIYYSQIVNDFQKGDIAEGYSVSREKKESFPLTVTSAQKNPTAFYLCASSIPGQGGTQYFGPGTRLTVL.

V is TRBV18 and J is TRBJ2-1, with 7 positions matching TRBD1. CDR1 is KGHSH, CDR2 LQKENI, per germline. Losses at the gene ends were 5 bases for V and 12 bases for J; bases not matched to a gene: 10. The CDR3 is made up of 13 amino acids. The CDR3: CASSLDRANVQFF. The CDR3 DNA follows: TGTGCCAGCTCATTAGACAGGGCCAACGTGCAGTTCTTC.

The chain uses TRBV6-6 and TRBJ2-7; TRBD2 matches 8 bases. Germline trimming cut 3 bases from V and 7 bases from J; bases unmatched to any gene: 8. Germline V lookup: CDR1 MNHNY, CDR2 SVGAGI (reference sequence). The CDR3 is 14 amino acids. The CDR3 loop is CASSYGSGAPEQYF. The CDR3 region has the DNA TGTGCCAGCAGTTATGGTAGCGGGGCCCCGGAGCAGTACTTC.